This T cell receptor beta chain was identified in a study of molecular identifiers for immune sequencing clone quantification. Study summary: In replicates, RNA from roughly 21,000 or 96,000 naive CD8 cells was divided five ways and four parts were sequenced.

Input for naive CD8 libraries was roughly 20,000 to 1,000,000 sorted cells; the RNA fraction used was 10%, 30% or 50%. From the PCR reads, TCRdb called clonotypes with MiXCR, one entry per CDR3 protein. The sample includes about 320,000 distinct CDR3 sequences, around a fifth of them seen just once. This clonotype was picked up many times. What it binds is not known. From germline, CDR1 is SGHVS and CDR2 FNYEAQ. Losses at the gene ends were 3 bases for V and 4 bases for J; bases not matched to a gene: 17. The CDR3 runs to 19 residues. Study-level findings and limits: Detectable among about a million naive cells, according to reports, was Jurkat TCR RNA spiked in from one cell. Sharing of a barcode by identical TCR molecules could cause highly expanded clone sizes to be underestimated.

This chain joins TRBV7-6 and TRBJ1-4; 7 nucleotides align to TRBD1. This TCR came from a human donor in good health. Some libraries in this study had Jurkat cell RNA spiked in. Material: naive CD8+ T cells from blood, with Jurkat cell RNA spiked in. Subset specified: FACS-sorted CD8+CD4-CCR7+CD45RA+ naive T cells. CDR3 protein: CASSLETGFGTVVNEKLFF. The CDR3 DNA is TGTGCCAGCAGCTTGGAGACAGGGTTCGGAACTGTGGTTAATGAAAAACTGTTTTTT.